A single sample gave rise to the 5 T cell receptor beta chains below, sequenced in a study of blood T cell repertoires in COVID-19. Method: immunoSEQ multiplex PCR; TCRdb's copy keeps in-frame clones and lacks some. The repertoire holds 160,000 or so clones, with 81% as singletons. Specimen: PBMCs or T cells enriched from blood (not recorded which). These receptors were obtained from a woman in her forties with acute COVID-19.

This chain connects TRBV9 to TRBJ2-1; D may be TRBD2 (5 bases). With 0 bases removed from V and 5 bases from J, the gap between germline ends came to 12 bases. Germline V gene sequence: CDR1 SGDLS, CDR2 YYNGEE. The CDR3 totals 15 residues. The CDR3 DNA sequence: TGTGCCAGCAGCGTAGAAGGAGGTATCCACAATGAGCAGTTCTTC. Protein: CASSVEGGIHNEQFF.

This chain uses TRBV2 with TRBJ2-1, with TRBD2 as a possible D gene (7 bases). The CDR3 contains 17 residues. Trimming removed 1 base at V and 7 bases at J, with 20 bases between. Germline loops: CDR1 SNHLY, CDR2 FYNNEI. CDR3 DNA: TGTGCCAGCAGTGAAGTAGGGGGGGGAGGGCCTTGGAATGAGCAGTTCTTC. This gives the protein CASSEVGGGGPWNEQFF.

This chain uses TRBV2 with TRBJ2-7; TRBD1 matches 8 bases. Germline trimming cut 5 bases from V and 8 bases from J; bases unmatched to any gene: 14. The CDR3 is 15 amino acids. CDR1 SNHLY and CDR2 FYNNEI come from the germline V gene. The CDR3 coding sequence is TGTGCCAGCAGTTTACAACCGGGACAGGCTACGAAGCAGTACGTC. Residues: CASSLQPGQATKQYV.

The V gene is TRBV19, the J gene TRBJ1-5; D is unclear. The CDR3 runs to 15 residues. CDR1 and CDR2 (germline): LNHDA, SQIVND (reference sequence). With 3 bases removed from V and 4 bases from J, the gap between germline ends came to 13 bases. CDR3 DNA sequence: TGTGCCAGTAGTATGGAGGCCAGCCGTAATCAGCCCCAGCATTTT. As protein: CASSMEASRNQPQHF.

The chain uses TRBV19 and TRBJ2-3, with 15 bases lining up with TRBD2. The CDR3 spans 21 residues. V lost 0 bases, J lost 2 bases, and 12 bases stayed unmatched. Germline V CDR1 and CDR2: LNHDA, SQIVND (reference sequence). CDR3: CASSIDSRTSGRALNTDTQYF. The CDR3 DNA sequence: TGTGCCAGTAGTATAGATTCCCGGACTAGCGGGAGGGCCTTGAACACAGATACGCAGTATTTT.